These 32 T cell receptor beta chains originate from one sample sequenced in a study of blood T cell repertoires in COVID-19. The repertoire was sequenced with immunoSEQ multiplex PCR; TCRdb's copy has only in-frame clones and lacks some. The sample holds some 240,000 clones; around 81% are singletons and the top ten take about 3.5%. Sample: PBMCs or T cells enriched from blood (not recorded which). Receptor source: a man aged 45-65 years who had recovered from COVID-19.

This chain joins TRBV7-9 and TRBJ1-4; D unresolved. Germline V gene sequence: CDR1 SEHNR, CDR2 FQNEAQ (reference sequence). Trimming removed 2 bases at V and 7 bases at J, with 5 bases between. The CDR3 contains 12 residues. The CDR3 coding sequence is TGTGCCAGCAGCTTATCCGGTGAAAAACTGTTTTTT. Protein: CASSLSGEKLFF. Full variable domain (rest looked up from reference TRBV7-9 and TRBJ1-4): DTGVSQNPRHKITKRGQNVTFRCDPISEHNRLYWYRQTLGQGPEFLTYFQNEAQLEKSRLLSDRFSAERPKGSFSTLEIQRTEQGDSAMYLCASSLSGEKLFFGSGTQLSVL.

Note on this clone: This same CDR3 is encoded by further DNA sequences in the sample. The V and J genes are TRBV28 and TRBJ1-2; D perhaps matches TRBD1 (6 bases). The V end was cut by 3 bases, the J end by 2 bases, with 10 bases between. There are 14 residues in the CDR3. CDR1 is MDHEN and CDR2 is SYDVKM in the germline V gene. CDR3 in DNA: TGTGCCAGCAGTTTGGGGGCAGGAAACTATGGCTACACCTTC. This translates into CASSLGAGNYGYTF.

This clone has more than one count but fewer than ten. The chain carries TRBV5-1 and TRBJ1-1; maybe TRBD1 (5 bases). CDR3 length: 15 amino acids. Trimming took off 0 bases at V and 3 bases at J, with 12 bases between the two ends. Germline assignment: CDR1 SGHRS and CDR2 YFSETQ. CDR3 amino acids: CASSLEGLAYTEAFF. The CDR3 DNA reads as TGCGCCAGCAGCTTGGAGGGGTTGGCGTACACTGAAGCTTTCTTT.

The chain has TRBV9 and TRBJ1-2; 9 bases agree with TRBD1. Looked up from germline, CDR1 is SGDLS and CDR2 is YYNGEE. Trimming at V came to 4 bases and at J to 1 base, leaving 8 bases not matched to a gene. This CDR3 region has 16 residues. This CDR3 reads CASSSGQGLVNYGYTF. The CDR3 coding sequence is TGTGCCAGCAGCTCCGGACAGGGGTTGGTTAACTATGGCTACACCTTC.

V gene TRBV19 combines with J gene TRBJ2-1; TRBD2 aligns across 11 bases. V shed 7 bases and J 7 bases; nucleotides not matched to a gene: 3. In germline, CDR1 is LNHDA, CDR2 SQIVND (reference sequence). The CDR3 spans 13 residues. In DNA, the CDR3 is TGTGCCAGTATAGCGGGGGGGTATAATGAGCAGTTCTTC. Protein product: CASIAGGYNEQFF.

This clone showed up just a few times. This chain joins TRBV5-1 and TRBJ2-5; 11 nucleotides match TRBD2. The V gene end was trimmed by 0 bases and the J gene end by 5 bases; junction bases not matched to a gene: 3. The CDR3 runs to 15 residues. CDR1 and CDR2 (germline): SGHRS, YFSETQ. The CDR3 coding sequence is TGCGCCAGCAGCTTGGTCCCTAGCGGGAGGGAGACCCAGTACTTC. This translates into CASSLVPSGRETQYF.

V is TRBV28 and J is TRBJ1-2, with 9 bases identical to TRBD1. J was trimmed by 7 bases and V by 7 bases; bases with no gene match: 19. CDR1 is MDHEN, CDR2 SYDVKM, per germline. The length of the CDR3 is 17 residues. Here the CDR3 reads CASTATGTGRSRVGYTF. DNA of the CDR3: TGTGCCAGCACCGCTACCGGGACAGGGAGATCCCGTGTTGGCTACACCTTC.

This clone showed up just a few times. The rearrangement joins TRBV7-9 to TRBJ1-3; 7 positions agree with TRBD1. CDR1 is SEHNR and CDR2 is FQNEAQ in the germline V gene (reference sequence). The CDR3 is made up of 16 amino acids. V was pared by 6 bases and J by 0 bases, with 8 bases of the junction left unmatched. The CDR3 DNA is TGTGCCAGCAGTTCTCCGGACAGGTTCTCTGGAAACACCATATATTTT. Translating it yields CASSSPDRFSGNTIYF.

V and J are TRBV29-1 and TRBJ2-1; 7 nucleotides align to TRBD1. J lost 6 bases, V lost 8 bases, and 7 bases had no gene match. CDR1 and CDR2 (germline): SQVTM, ANQGSEA. This CDR3 has 12 residues. CDR3 sequence reads: CSLGDSRNEQFF. The CDR3 coding sequence is TGCAGCCTTGGGGACAGCCGCAATGAGCAGTTCTTC.

The chain uses TRBV20-1 and TRBJ2-7, with TRBD1 identical over 7 bases. Germline CDR1 and CDR2: DFQATT and SNEGSKA (reference sequence). This CDR3 is built from 15 residues. V was clipped by 3 bases and J by 2 bases; unmatched bases: 10. As DNA, the CDR3 is TGCAGTGCTAGTGTTTTAGGGGGACAGCCCTACGAGCAGTACTTC. Its translation is CSASVLGGQPYEQYF.

This clone was seen just once. This chain uses TRBV4-1 with TRBJ2-5, with 8 bases matching TRBD2. V was clipped by 0 bases and J by 3 bases; unmatched bases: 6. The CDR3 totals 16 residues. CDR1 is MGHRA and CDR2 is YSYEKL in the germline V gene. As DNA, the CDR3 is TGCGCCAGCAGCCAAGAAGGAGCGGGGGTAAAAGAGACCCAGTACTTC. It codes for CASSQEGAGVKETQYF.

V and J are TRBV5-1 and TRBJ1-1; TRBD1 is a possible D gene (6 bases). Deletions cut 4 bases from V and 3 bases from J, with 13 bases between. The germline V gene encodes CDR1 SGHRS and CDR2 YFSETQ. The CDR3 contains 14 residues. CDR3 coding DNA: TGCGCCAGCAGCCACCAGGGGCACGACACTGAAGCTTTCTTT. This codes for CASSHQGHDTEAFF.

This clone has only one observation. The gene calls are TRBV27 and TRBJ2-7, with D unresolved. This CDR3 is built from 14 residues. With 6 bases removed from V and 1 base from J, the gap between germline ends came to 13 bases. Germline CDR1 reads MNHEY; CDR2 reads SMNVEV (reference sequence). The CDR3 sequence is CASSPSLVSYEQYF. The CDR3 DNA reads TGTGCCAGCAGCCCCAGTCTTGTATCCTACGAGCAGTACTTC.

This clone was recorded once. The rearrangement joins TRBV11-1 to TRBJ2-5; D remains unclear. V lost 0 bases and J 1 base, leaving 9 bases between the germline ends. CDR3 length: 15 residues. CDR1 is SGHAT and CDR2 is FQDESV in the germline V gene (reference sequence). CDR3 in amino acids: CASSLAGPLQETQYF. Here the CDR3 DNA reads TGTGCCAGCAGCTTAGCTGGGCCACTCCAAGAGACCCAGTACTTC.

This clone was seen just once. This chain links TRBV19 with TRBJ2-4, with D possibly matching TRBD1 (6 bases). The CDR3 contains 16 residues. Germline CDR1 LNHDA, CDR2 SQIVND (reference sequence). Trimming shortened V by 9 bases and J by 0 bases, and 18 bases separated the two germline ends. In nucleotides, the CDR3 is TGTGCCAGCGCAACCGGACAGAACAAAGCCAAAAACATTCAGTACTTC. Its translation: CASATGQNKAKNIQYF.

In its sample, this clone was seen once. The V gene is TRBV30, the J gene TRBJ1-6; D call uncertain. In germline, CDR1 is GTSNPN, CDR2 SVGIG (reference sequence). Trimming stripped 1 base from V and 7 bases from J, with 8 bases between. This CDR3 region has 13 residues. This CDR3 reads CAWSAWRNSPLHF. CDR3 bases: TGTGCCTGGAGTGCTTGGAGAAATTCACCCCTCCACTTT.

V gene TRBV19 combines with J gene TRBJ2-5, with 13 positions matching TRBD2. V lost 4 bases, J lost 2 bases, and 4 bases stayed unmatched. Germline lookup yields CDR1 LNHDA and CDR2 SQIVND (reference sequence). This CDR3 region has 16 residues. CDR3 bases: TGTGCCAGTAGTACCCGGACTAGCGGGGGACAAGAGACCCAGTACTTC. Encoded protein: CASSTRTSGGQETQYF.

The chain has TRBV30 and TRBJ1-5, with D possibly being TRBD1 (5 bases). The V gene's germline CDR1 is GTSNPN and CDR2 SVGIG (reference sequence). The CDR3 consists of 13 residues. Deletions cut 5 bases from V and 4 bases from J, with 12 bases between. CDR3 DNA sequence: TGTGCCTGGGGGGGTCCGGGAAATCAGCCCCAGCATTTT. It yields the protein CAWGGPGNQPQHF.

This clone was seen only a few times. Germline is not matched at one junction end, which may reflect a read error. This sample also contains other DNA sequences that code for the same CDR3. This chain connects TRBV3-1 (or the pseudogene TRBV3-2) to TRBJ1-1, with D tentatively TRBD1 (6 bases). The germline V gene encodes CDR1 LGHDT and CDR2 YNNKEL (reference sequence). The length of the CDR3 is 14 residues. The CDR3 DNA sequence: TGTGCCAGCAGCCAGGGGGGGCTGAATACTGAAGCTTTCTTT. It encodes CASSQGGLNTEAFF.

The sample holds a few counts of this clone. This sequence joins TRBV6-5 and TRBJ1-6; weak D call: TRBD1 (6 bases). The CDR3 extends over 14 amino acids. The V gene lost 7 bases and the J gene lost 11 bases, with 18 bases spanning the gap. The V gene's germline CDR1 is MNHEY and CDR2 SVGAGI. The CDR3 DNA is TGTGCCAGCATGAGCGACAGGCAACGGCCACCCCTCCACTTT. Translated, it gives CASMSDRQRPPLHF.

The CDR3 reads CASSVVGANTDTQYF. The DNA of the CDR3 is TGTGCCAGCAGCGTAGTTGGAGCGAACACAGATACGCAGTATTTT. The J gene is TRBJ2-3, the V gene TRBV9; D uncertain. Trimming stripped 0 bases from V and 2 bases from J, with 10 bases between. This CDR3 has 15 residues. Germline CDR1 reads SGDLS; CDR2 reads YYNGEE.

The chain recombines TRBV7-2 with TRBJ2-7, with D possibly being TRBD1 (5 bases). The CDR3 totals 14 residues. The germline CDR1 and CDR2 sequences are SGHTA and FQGNSA. The ends were cut back, 4 bases at V and 3 bases at J, with 13 bases in the middle. The CDR3 is CASSYGHNLYEQYF. The DNA for the CDR3 is TGTGCCAGCAGCTATGGACATAATCTCTACGAGCAGTACTTC.

The chain couples TRBV6-5 to TRBJ1-6; 11 nucleotides align to TRBD1. The junction had 3 bases not matched to a gene; V was cut back by 5 bases and J by 9 bases. Germline V gene data show CDR1 as MNHEY and CDR2 as SVGAGI. This CDR3 has 14 amino acids. The CDR3, as DNA: TGTGCCAGCAGTCGGGACAGGGGGGGTTCACCCCTCCACTTT. Amino acid sequence: CASSRDRGGSPLHF.

The chain combines TRBV10-2 with TRBJ2-3; D remains unclear. CDR1 is WSHSY and CDR2 is SAAADI in the germline V gene. The length of the CDR3 is 13 residues. Trimming took off 10 bases at V and 6 bases at J, with 17 bases between the two ends. Written as DNA, the CDR3 is TGCGCCACCATGGCAGGTCCGGCGGATACGCAGTATTTT. Its protein is CATMAGPADTQYF.

This chain joins TRBV11-2 and TRBJ2-3; weak D call: TRBD2 (7 bases). The germline gives CDR1 SGHAT, CDR2 FQNNGV. This CDR3 is built from 15 residues. V lost 6 bases and J 0 bases, leaving 13 bases between the germline ends. The chain's CDR3 is CASRGGGTSTDTQYF. The CDR3 coding sequence is TGTGCCAGCAGAGGGGGGGGAACTAGCACAGATACGCAGTATTTT.

J is TRBJ1-2 and V is TRBV30; D not resolved. V shed 3 bases and J shed 0 bases, with 11 bases lying between them. Germline V gives CDR1 GTSNPN, CDR2 SVGIG (reference sequence). The CDR3 is made up of 14 amino acids. CDR3 in amino acids: CAWRLESPNYGYTF. DNA of the CDR3: TGTGCCTGGAGGTTGGAGAGCCCTAACTATGGCTACACCTTC.

V is TRBV23-1 and J is TRBJ1-2; a weak D match, TRBD1 (6 bases). TRBV23-1 is reported as an ORF; its role is uncertain. Trimming pared 1 base from V and 3 bases from J, leaving 18 bases between. CDR3 length equals 17 residues. CDR3 nucleotide sequence: TGCGCCAGCAGTCAATACGTTTCGCAGGGGAGAGACTATGGCTACACCTTC. Amino acid sequence: CASSQYVSQGRDYGYTF.

This chain joins TRBV4-3 and TRBJ2-3, with 9 bases identical to TRBD2. The ends lost 1 base at V and 0 bases at J; junction bases unmatched: 8. Per the germline V gene, CDR1 is LGHNA and CDR2 is YSLEER. This CDR3 contains 18 residues. CDR3 in DNA: TGCGCCAGCAGCCAAGGACTAGCGGATCCGTCAAGCACAGATACGCAGTATTTT. It encodes CASSQGLADPSSTDTQYF.

The V call is TRBV12-3 or TRBV12-4, the J call TRBJ2-2; D gene unclear. CDR3 length equals 11 residues. Trimming pared 6 bases from V and 5 bases from J, leaving 4 bases between. The CDR3 DNA follows: TGTGCCAGCAGGCAGACCGGGGAGCTGTTTTTT. Translated: CASRQTGELFF.

V and J are TRBV5-1 and TRBJ2-1; 8 nucleotides line up with TRBD2. The CDR3 runs 15 residues. In germline, CDR1 is SGHRS, CDR2 YFSETQ. V lost 4 bases to trimming and J lost 10 bases; unmatched junction nucleotides: 13. The CDR3 reads CASSLTHFRGGEQFF. DNA for the CDR3: TGCGCCAGCAGCCTGACCCATTTCCGCGGGGGGGAGCAGTTCTTC. Full variable domain (outside the CDR3, taken from reference TRBV5-1 and TRBJ2-1): KAGVTQTPRYLIKTRGQQVTLSCSPISGHRSVSWYQQTPGQGLQFLFEYFSETQRNKGNFPGRFSGRQFSNSRSEMNVSTLELGDSALYLCASSLTHFRGGEQFFGPGTRLTVL.

The gene calls are TRBV4-1 and TRBJ1-1; D is perhaps TRBD1 (5 bases). The CDR3 runs 11 residues. The V and J ends lost 5 bases and 6 bases respectively, with 7 bases between them. Germline V lookup: CDR1 MGHRA, CDR2 YSYEKL. CDR3 sequence: CASSAGPEAFF. As DNA, the CDR3 is TGCGCCAGCAGCGCGGGACCTGAAGCTTTCTTT.

This chain connects TRBV7-9 to TRBJ1-2, with 8 bases fitting TRBD1. Trimming removed 5 bases from V and 6 bases from J; junction bases left unmatched: 5. Germline CDR1 and CDR2: SEHNR and FQNEAQ (reference sequence). This CDR3 has 13 residues. The CDR3 DNA follows: TGTGCCAGCAGCGAAGGGACAGGCCATGGCTACACCTTC. This codes for CASSEGTGHGYTF.